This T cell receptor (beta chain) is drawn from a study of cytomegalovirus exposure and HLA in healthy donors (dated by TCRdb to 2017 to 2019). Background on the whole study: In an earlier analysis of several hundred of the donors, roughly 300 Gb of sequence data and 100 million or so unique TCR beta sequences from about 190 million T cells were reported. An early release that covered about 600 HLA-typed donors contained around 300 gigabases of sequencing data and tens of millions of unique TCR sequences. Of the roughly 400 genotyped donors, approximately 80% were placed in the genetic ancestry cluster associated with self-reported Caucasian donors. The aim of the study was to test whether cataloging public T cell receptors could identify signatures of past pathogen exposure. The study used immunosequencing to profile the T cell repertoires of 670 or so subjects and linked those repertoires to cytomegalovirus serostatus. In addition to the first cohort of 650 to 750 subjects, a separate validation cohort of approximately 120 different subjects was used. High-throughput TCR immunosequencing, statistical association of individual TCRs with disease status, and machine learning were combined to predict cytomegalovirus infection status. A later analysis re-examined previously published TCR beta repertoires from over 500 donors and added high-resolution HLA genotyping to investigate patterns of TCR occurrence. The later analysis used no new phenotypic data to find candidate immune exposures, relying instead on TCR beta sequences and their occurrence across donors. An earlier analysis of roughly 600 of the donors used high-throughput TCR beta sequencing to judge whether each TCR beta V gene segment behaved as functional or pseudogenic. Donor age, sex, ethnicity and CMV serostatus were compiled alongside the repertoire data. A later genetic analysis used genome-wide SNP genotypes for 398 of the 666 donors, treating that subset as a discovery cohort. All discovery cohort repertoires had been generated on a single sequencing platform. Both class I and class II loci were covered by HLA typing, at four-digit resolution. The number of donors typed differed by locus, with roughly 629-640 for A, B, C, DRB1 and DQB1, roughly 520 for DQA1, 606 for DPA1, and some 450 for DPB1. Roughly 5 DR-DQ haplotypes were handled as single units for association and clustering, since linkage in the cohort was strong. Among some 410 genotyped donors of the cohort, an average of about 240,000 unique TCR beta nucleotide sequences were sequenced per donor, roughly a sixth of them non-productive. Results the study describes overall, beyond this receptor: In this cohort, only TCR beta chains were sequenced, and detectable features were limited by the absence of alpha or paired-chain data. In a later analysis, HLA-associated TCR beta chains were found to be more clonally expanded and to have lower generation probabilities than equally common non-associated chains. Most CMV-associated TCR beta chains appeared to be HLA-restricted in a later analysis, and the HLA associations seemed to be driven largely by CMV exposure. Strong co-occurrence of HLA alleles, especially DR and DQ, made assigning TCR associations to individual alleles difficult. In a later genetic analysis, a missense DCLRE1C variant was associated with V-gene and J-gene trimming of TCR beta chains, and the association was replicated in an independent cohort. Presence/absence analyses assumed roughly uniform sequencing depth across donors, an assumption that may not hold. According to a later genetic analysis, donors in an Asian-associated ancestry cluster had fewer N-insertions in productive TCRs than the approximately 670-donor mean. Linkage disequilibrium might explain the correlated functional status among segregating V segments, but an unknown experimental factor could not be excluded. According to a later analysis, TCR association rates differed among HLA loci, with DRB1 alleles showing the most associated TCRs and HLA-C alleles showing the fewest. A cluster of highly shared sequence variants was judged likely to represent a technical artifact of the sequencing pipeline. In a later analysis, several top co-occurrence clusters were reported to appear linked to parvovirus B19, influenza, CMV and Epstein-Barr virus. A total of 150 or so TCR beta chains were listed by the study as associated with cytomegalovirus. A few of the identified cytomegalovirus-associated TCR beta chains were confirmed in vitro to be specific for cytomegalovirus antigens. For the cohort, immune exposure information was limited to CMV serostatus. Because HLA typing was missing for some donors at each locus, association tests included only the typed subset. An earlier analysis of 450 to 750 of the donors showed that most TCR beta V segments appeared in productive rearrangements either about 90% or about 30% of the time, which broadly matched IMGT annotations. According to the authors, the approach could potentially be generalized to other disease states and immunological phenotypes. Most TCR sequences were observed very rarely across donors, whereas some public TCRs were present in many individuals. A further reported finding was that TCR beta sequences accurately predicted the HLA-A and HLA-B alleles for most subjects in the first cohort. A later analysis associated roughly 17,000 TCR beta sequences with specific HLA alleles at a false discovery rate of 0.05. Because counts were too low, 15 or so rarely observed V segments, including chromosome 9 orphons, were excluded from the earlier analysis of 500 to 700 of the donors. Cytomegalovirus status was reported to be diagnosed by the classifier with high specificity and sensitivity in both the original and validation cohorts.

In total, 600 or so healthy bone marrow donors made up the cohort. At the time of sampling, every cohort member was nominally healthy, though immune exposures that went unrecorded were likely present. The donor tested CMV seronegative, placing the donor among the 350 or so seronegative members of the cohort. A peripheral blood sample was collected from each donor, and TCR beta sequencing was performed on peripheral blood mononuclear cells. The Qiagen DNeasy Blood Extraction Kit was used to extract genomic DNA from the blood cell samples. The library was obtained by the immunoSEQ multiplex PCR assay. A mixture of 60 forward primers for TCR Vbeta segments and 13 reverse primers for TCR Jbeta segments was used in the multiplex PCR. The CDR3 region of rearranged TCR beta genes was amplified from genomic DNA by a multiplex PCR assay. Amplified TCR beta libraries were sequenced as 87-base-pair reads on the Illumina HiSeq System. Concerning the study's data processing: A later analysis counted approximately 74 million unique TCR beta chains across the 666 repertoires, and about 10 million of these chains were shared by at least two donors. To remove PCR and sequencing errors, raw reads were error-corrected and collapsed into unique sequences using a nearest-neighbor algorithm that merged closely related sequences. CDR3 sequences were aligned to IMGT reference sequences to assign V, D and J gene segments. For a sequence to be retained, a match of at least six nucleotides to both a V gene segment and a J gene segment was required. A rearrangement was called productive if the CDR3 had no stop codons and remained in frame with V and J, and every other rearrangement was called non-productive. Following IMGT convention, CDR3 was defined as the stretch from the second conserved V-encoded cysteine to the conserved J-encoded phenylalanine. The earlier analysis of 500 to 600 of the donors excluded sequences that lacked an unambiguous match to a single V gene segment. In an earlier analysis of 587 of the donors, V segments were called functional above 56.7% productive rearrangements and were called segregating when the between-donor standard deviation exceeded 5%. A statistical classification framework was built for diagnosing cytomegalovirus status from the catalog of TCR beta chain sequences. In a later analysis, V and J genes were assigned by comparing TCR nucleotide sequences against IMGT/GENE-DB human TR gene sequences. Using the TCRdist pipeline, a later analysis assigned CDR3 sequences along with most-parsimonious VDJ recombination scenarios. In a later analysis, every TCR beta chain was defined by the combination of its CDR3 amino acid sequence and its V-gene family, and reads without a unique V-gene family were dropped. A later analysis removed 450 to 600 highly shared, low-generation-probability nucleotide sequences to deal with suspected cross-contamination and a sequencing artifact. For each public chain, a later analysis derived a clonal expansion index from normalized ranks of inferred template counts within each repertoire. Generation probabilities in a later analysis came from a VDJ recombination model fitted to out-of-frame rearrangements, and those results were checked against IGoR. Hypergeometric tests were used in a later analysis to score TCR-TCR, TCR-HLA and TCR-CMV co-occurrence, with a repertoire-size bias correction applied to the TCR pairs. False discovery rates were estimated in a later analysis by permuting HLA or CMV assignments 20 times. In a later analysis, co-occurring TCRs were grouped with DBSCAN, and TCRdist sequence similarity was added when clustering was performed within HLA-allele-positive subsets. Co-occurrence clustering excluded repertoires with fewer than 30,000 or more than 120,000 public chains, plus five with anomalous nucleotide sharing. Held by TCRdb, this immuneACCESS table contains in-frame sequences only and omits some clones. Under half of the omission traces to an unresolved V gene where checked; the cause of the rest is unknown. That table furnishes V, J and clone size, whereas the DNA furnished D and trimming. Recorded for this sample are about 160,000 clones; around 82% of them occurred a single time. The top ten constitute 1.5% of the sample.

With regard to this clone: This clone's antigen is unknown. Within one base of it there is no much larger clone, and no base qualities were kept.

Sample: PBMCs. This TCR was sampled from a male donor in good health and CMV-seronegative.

The DNA is TGTGCCAGCAGCCCGGACAGAAACAATGAGCAGTTCTTC. It translates as CASSPDRNNEQFF. This chain joins TRBV11-3 to TRBJ2-1, with TRBD1 perhaps the D gene, on 6 matching bases. Based on the germline V gene, the CDR1 and CDR2 sequences are SGHNT and YENEEA. The junction carries 10 bases between V and J, which are trimmed by 5 bases and 5 bases respectively. Reading from cysteine to phenylalanine, the CDR3 counts 13 amino acids. Only the CDR3 region is kept as DNA, spanning 39 bases read in frame from base 1.